This TCR beta chain was sequenced during a study of identical twins. Study-level points and caveats: The more abundant beta clonotypes in cord blood had fewer insertions, and memory repertoires did not show this. Cross-sectional statistics, not tracking of the same donors, supported the conclusions.

This clonotype was detected only a few times. Its cognate antigen is unknown. CDR3 length: 12 amino acids. The V and J ends lost 5 bases and 5 bases respectively, with 9 bases between them. A universal primer site was created by template switching, with the cDNA bearing unique molecular identifiers. TCRdb independently ran MiXCR on the 5' RACE reads; one entry per CDR3 protein. Of approximately 890,000 distinct CDR3 sequences in the sample, 9% to 15% were seen once. The same sample was also studied in work on yellow fever vaccine responses in identical twins.

The chain has TRBV12-3 or TRBV12-4 and TRBJ2-5, with D unclear. Sequencing was performed on PBMCs. The receptor was isolated from a woman aged 18-29 years in good health. The CDR3 sequence is CASSEVEETQYF. CDR3 coding DNA: TGTGCCAGCAGTGAGGTGGAGGAGACCCAGTACTTC.